This T cell receptor beta chain stems from a study of blood T cell repertoires in COVID-19. Study details: Nucleic acid was either cDNA or gDNA, and it came from T cells, B-cell-depleted T cells, or PBMCs.

Germline V CDR1 and CDR2: SGHNT, YENEEA. The CDR3 totals 15 residues. V was trimmed by 3 bases and J by 4 bases, leaving 12 bases between them. Sequencing used immunoSEQ multiplex PCR; TCRdb keeps in-frame clones, though not all of them. Of about 55,000 clones listed, around nine tenths were seen once; the top ten hold 8.5%. The genes are TRBV11-3 and TRBJ2-2; D might be TRBD1 (6 bases). The sequence was obtained from a man in his 60s with active COVID-19. Source material: peripheral blood. CDR3 coding DNA: TGTGCCAGCAGCTTTTCAGGGGTTGTCACCGGGGAGCTGTTTTTT. Its translation: CASSFSGVVTGELFF.